Listed here is a single T cell receptor (beta chain). Clones were sequenced by immunoSEQ multiplex PCR, and TCRdb holds only the in-frame ones, with some missing. The repertoire holds 70,000 to 90,000 clones, with under 85% as singletons. The germline V and J ends were trimmed by 0 bases and 9 bases, with 13 bases remaining between them. This CDR3 has 14 amino acids. CDR1 KGHSH and CDR2 LQKENI come from the germline V gene. Chemo-refractory metastatic non-small-cell lung cancer patients received focal radiation with ipilimumab CTLA-4 blockade. This specimen belongs to a study of radiotherapy plus CTLA-4 blockade in lung cancer.

This chain joins TRBV18 and TRBJ2-3, with D possibly matching TRBD2 (6 bases). The sample consisted of peripheral blood, taken from a patient treated with radiotherapy plus ipilimumab. This clonotype was sampled from a human donor with non-small cell lung cancer who had stable disease on radiotherapy plus ipilimumab. As DNA, the CDR3 is TGTGCCAGCTCACCACCGGAGGGAGGACGCACGCAGTATTTT. This gives the protein CASSPPEGGRTQYF.